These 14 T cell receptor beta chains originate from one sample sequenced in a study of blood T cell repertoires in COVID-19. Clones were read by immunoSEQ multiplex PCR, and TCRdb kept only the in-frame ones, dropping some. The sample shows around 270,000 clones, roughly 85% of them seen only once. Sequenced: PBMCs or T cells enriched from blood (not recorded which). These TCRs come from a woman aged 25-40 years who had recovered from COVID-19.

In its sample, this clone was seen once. The CDR3 is CASSPGQGYGYTF. CDR3 DNA: TGTGCCAGCAGTCCCGGACAGGGTTATGGCTACACCTTC. The chain combines TRBV7-3 with TRBJ1-2; TRBD1 matches 8 bases. Germline V gene data show CDR1 as SGHTA and CDR2 as FQGTGA. The junction had 5 bases not matched to a gene; V was cut back by 6 bases and J by 5 bases. The CDR3 covers 13 residues.

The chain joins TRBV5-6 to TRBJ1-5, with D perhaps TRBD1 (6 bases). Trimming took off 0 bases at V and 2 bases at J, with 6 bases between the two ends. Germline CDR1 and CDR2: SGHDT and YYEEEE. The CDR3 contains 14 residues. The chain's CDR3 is CASSLAGGNQPQHF. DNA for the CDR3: TGTGCCAGCAGCTTGGCAGGGGGCAATCAGCCCCAGCATTTT.

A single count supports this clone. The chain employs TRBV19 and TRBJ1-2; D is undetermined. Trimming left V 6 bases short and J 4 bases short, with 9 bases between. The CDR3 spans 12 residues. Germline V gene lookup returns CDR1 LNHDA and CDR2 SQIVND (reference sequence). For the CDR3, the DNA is TGTGCCAGTAGCAATTACATCTATGGCTACACCTTC. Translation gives CASSNYIYGYTF.

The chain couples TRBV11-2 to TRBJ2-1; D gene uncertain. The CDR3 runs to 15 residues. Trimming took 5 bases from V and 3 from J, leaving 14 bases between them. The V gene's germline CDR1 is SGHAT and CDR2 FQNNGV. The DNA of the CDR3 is TGTGCCAGCAGCCCCTTACGTGGCCTCTACAATGAGCAGTTCTTC. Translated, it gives CASSPLRGLYNEQFF. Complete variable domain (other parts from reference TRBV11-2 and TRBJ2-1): EAGVAQSPRYKIIEKRQSVAFWCNPISGHATLYWYQQILGQGPKLLIQFQNNGVVDDSQLPKDRFSAERLKGVDSTLKIQPAKLEDSAVYLCASSPLRGLYNEQFFGPGTRLTVL.

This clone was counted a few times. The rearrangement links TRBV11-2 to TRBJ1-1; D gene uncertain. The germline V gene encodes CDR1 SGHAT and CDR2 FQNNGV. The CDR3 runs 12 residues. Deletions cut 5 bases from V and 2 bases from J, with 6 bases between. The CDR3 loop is CASSLINTEAFF. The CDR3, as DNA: TGTGCCAGCAGCCTAATAAACACTGAAGCTTTCTTT. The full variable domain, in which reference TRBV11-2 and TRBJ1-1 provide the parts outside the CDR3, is EAGVAQSPRYKIIEKRQSVAFWCNPISGHATLYWYQQILGQGPKLLIQFQNNGVVDDSQLPKDRFSAERLKGVDSTLKIQPAKLEDSAVYLCASSLINTEAFFGQGTRLTVV.

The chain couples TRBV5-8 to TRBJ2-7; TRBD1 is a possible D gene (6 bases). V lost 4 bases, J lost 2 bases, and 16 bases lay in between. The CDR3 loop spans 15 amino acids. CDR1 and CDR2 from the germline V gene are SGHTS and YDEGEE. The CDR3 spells CASSLGDTATYEQYF. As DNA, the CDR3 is TGTGCCAGCAGCCTAGGGGACACCGCGACCTACGAGCAGTACTTC.

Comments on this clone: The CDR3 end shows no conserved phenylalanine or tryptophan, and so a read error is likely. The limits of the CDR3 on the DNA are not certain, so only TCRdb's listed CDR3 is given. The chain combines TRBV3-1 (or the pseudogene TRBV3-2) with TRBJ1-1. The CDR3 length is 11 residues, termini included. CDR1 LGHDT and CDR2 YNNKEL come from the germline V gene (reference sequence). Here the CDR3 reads CASSQDLAAGR.

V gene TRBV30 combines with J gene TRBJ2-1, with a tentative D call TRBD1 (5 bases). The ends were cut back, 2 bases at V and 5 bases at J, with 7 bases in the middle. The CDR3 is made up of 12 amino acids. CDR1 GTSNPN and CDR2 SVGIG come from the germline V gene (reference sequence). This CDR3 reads CAWSFRDNEQFF. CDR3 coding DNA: TGTGCCTGGAGTTTCAGGGACAATGAGCAGTTCTTC. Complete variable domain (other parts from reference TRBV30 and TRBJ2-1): SQTIHQWPATLVQPVGSPLSLECTVEGTSNPNLYWYRQAAGRGLQLLFYSVGIGQISSEVPQNLSASRPQDRQFILSSKKLLLSDSGFYLCAWSFRDNEQFFGPGTRLTVL.

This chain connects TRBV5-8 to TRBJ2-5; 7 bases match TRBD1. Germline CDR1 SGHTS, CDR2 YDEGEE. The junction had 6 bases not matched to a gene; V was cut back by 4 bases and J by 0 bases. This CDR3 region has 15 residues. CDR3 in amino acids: CASSQGTEYQETQYF. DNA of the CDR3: TGTGCCAGCAGCCAAGGGACAGAGTACCAAGAGACCCAGTACTTC.

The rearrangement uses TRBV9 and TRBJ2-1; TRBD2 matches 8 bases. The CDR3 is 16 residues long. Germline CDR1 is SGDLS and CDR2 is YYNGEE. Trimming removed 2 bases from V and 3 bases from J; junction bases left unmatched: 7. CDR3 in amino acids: CASSVGGGNLYNEQFF. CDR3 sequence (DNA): TGTGCCAGCAGCGTTGGCGGGGGGAATCTCTACAATGAGCAGTTCTTC.

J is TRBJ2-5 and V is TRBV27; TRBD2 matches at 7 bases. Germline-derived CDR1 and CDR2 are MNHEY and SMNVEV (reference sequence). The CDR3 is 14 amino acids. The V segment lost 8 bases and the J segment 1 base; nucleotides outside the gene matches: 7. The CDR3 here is CASGLLATQETQYF. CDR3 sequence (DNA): TGTGCCAGCGGATTACTAGCGACCCAAGAGACCCAGTACTTC.

CDR3 region: CASSQEGLGLAVYNEQFF. CDR3 sequence (DNA): TGCGCCAGCAGCCAAGAAGGTTTGGGACTAGCGGTCTACAATGAGCAGTTCTTC. J is TRBJ2-1 and V is TRBV4-1; TRBD2 matches at 11 bases. V was clipped by 0 bases and J by 3 bases; unmatched bases: 7. This CDR3 has 18 residues. Germline-derived CDR1 and CDR2 are MGHRA and YSYEKL.

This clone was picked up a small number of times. The CDR3 spells CASSLELQGKDGYTF. CDR3 nucleotide sequence: TGTGCCAGCAGCTTAGAATTACAGGGGAAGGATGGCTACACCTTC. V is TRBV7-9 and J is TRBJ1-2; 7 bases align to TRBD1. CDR1 SEHNR and CDR2 FQNEAQ come from the germline V gene (reference sequence). This CDR3 has 15 residues. The junction had 8 bases not matched to a gene; V was cut back by 1 base and J by 6 bases.

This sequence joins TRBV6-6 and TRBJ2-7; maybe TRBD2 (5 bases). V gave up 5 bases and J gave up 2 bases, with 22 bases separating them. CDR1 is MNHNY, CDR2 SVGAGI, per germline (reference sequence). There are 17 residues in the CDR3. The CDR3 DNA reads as TGTGCCAGCAGTCCCCTAGCCTCTCTACGGCCCCCCTACGAGCAGTACTTC. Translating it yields CASSPLASLRPPYEQYF.